This T cell receptor beta chain was identified in a study of shared clonotypes between healthy human individuals (dated by TCRdb to the early 2020s). Some background on the complete study: The cohort comprised two women and a few men aged 18 to 49 years. Per donor, leukapheresis produced somewhere between about 0.94 and 9 billion PBMCs. To estimate repertoire size and how much clonotype sharing occurs between individuals, the study deeply sequenced the blood TCR repertoires of about five healthy adults. To increase sequencing depth and limit assay-specific biases, different laboratories used diverse techniques to prepare libraries and sequence TCR repertoires. For each donor, CD4 naive and CD4 memory were each given three plates, CD8 naive was given two plates, and CD8 memory was given one plate. The paper as a whole reports these results and caveats: Pairwise subsampling led to the expectation that sequencing depth would affect the degree of clonotype sharing among donors. When several donors were compared, the shared fraction of clonotypes was about 5.4% for naive CD4, approximately 3.3% for naive CD8, 2.3% for memory CD4, and approximately 0.4% for memory CD8. Incomplete sequencing was indicated by rarefaction of sorted-subset datasets, despite the large sequencing depth. Sampling was limited to blood, and TCR repertoires in tissue likely differ from TCR repertoires in blood. Naive subsets generally had larger estimated clonotype richness than memory subsets. Higher generation probabilities were observed for clonotypes shared by all four sorted-subset donors than for non-shared clonotypes. The small number of donors limited the genetic and exposure-history diversity represented.

TCR CDR3 regions were amplified from genomic DNA by multiplex PCR using the deep immunoSEQ assay. For each cell subset, the extracted genomic DNA was distributed evenly across all wells of several immunoSEQ 96-well plates, and each plate served as one replicate. For sorted subsets, around 200 ng genomic DNA, equal to tens of thousands of T cell genomes, was loaded into each replicate PCR. Purified libraries were quantified with a Qubit 3.0 fluorometer, sized on a Bioanalyzer 2100, and re-quantified with the KAPA Library Quantification kit. Each immunoSEQ 96-well plate was sequenced on its own single-read 150-cycle Illumina NextSeq 550 flow cell. In the paper's pipeline: The immunoSEQ output contained only junctional sequences without quality scores, so filtering could not match that applied to full-length reads. Sequences were annotated with PyIR, a Python wrapper for IgBLAST v1.9, using IMGT germline references to assign V/J genes and CDR3. Any read was removed if the V/J assignment was weak (E-value above 1e-6), the CDR3 was missing, or the read contained stop codons, out-of-frame junctions, or ambiguous translated residues. V3J clonotypes were defined as sequences sharing the same inferred V gene, J gene, and CDR3 amino acid sequence. To compute the percentage overlap between repertoires, the number of shared unique clonotypes was divided by the size of the smaller repertoire. Three approaches were used to assess repertoire richness: RTK rarefaction, the Chao1 estimator, and Recon v2.1 estimates of unobserved clonotypes. Generation probabilities for all TCRbeta clonotypes obtained by the gDNA method from several donors were computed using OLGA. This is the immuneACCESS table as TCRdb keeps it, with only in-frame sequences that have V and J called. A part of the clones is gone; compared with another copy, unresolved V genes explain less than half, and the rest is unexplained. The DNA was the basis for D and trimming; V, J and clone size are from that table. The sample yields some 500,000 clones; around 96% were counted once. 0.064% of the sample comes from the top ten.

Comments on this clone: Its antigen remains unidentified. The record has no base qualities; no much larger clone is one base away.

The donors were healthy, HIV-negative adults who had no recently reported acute infections or vaccinations. Every donor was a Caucasian adult residing in Nashville, Tennessee, USA. CD4+ T cells were enriched by magnetic negative selection; naive cells were then positively selected on CD45RA, and the negative fraction formed the memory subset. Blood was collected by leukapheresis, and PBMCs were isolated by Ficoll-Histopaque density gradient centrifugation and then cryopreserved in liquid nitrogen vapor phase. Analytical flow cytometry was used to check the purity and quantity of each magnetically sorted T cell population. Genomic DNA was isolated from every sorted fraction and measured by UV absorbance on a Nanodrop 2000c. V gives up 4 bases and J gives up 3 bases, and the segment between their germline ends measures 20 bases. Measured from the cysteine to the phenylalanine, the CDR3 is 17 residues long. Of the read, only the CDR3 DNA is kept; its 51 bases are in frame from base 1. CDR1 and CDR2 (WNHNN, SYGVQD) derive from the germline V gene (reference sequence).

The source material was naive CD4+ T cells sorted from blood. The sample's cell subset or site label, decoded: CD45RA+ positively selected. The sequence derives from a woman in her twenties or thirties in good health. The V gene is TRBV10-1 and the J gene is TRBJ2-3, with the D assignment possibly TRBD1 or TRBD2, given 7 matching bases for each. The nucleotide sequence reads TGCGCCAGCAGTGGACCAGGGGGGGGAGGGCTAACAGATACGCAGTATTTT. Translated, it reads CASSGPGGGGLTDTQYF.